This T cell receptor beta chain emerged from a study of T-cell reconstitution after alpha-beta-depleted transplantation in children. Unique molecular identifiers were incorporated when the TCRbeta library was constructed. TCRdb analysed the PCR reads with MiXCR anew, one entry per CDR3 protein. The profile shows about 400,000 distinct CDR3 sequences, 15% to 20% of them singletons. The CDR3 extends over 17 amino acids. Trimming removed 0 bases from V and 6 bases from J, with 20 bases in between. CDR1 and CDR2 (germline): LGHNA, YSLEER. This clonotype was detected only a few times. The clonotype originates from a boy under two years old who had a stem cell transplant for Wiskott-Aldrich syndrome, so the T cells may come from the graft donor. This chain links TRBV4-3 with TRBJ2-5; perhaps TRBD1 as D (7 bases). The starting material was PBMCs, mostly from graft donor cells, obtained 360 days after TCRalphabeta/CD19-depleted stem cell transplant. CDR3 DNA sequence: TGCGCCAGCAGCCAAGATAGTATCAGGGGGGCTCGGAAGACCCAGTACTTC. This gives the protein CASSQDSIRGARKTQYF.